This T cell receptor beta chain was recorded in a study of T cells in Graves' hyperthyroidism and ophthalmopathy. Many counts were recorded for this clonotype. It was RNA transcripts that yielded the amplified TCR beta CDR3 regions. Primed by the HTBI set, a first-round RT-PCR was run on the TCR CDR3. In TCRdb, the multiplex PCR reads were re-called with MiXCR into one record per CDR3 protein. The sample holds 500,000 or so distinct CDR3 sequences; 15% to 20% are singletons and the top ten take about 29%. Germline V gene lookup returns CDR1 SGHRS and CDR2 YFSETQ. V was trimmed by 0 bases and J by 9 bases, leaving 13 bases between them. This CDR3 has 14 amino acids.

Source material: blood. The TCR was taken from a woman in her 30s with Graves' ophthalmopathy. This chain joins TRBV5-1 and TRBJ2-1; D not certain. This chain's CDR3 is CASSLGTNIGEQFF. Written as DNA, the CDR3 is TGCGCCAGCAGCTTGGGGACGAATATCGGTGAGCAGTTCTTC.